Listed below are T cell receptor beta chains from one sample, sequenced in a study of blood T cell repertoires in COVID-19. The method was immunoSEQ multiplex PCR; TCRdb's version includes in-frame clones alone and lacks a portion of them. The sample yields about 110,000 clones, 65% to 80% seen once. The sequencing sample was made of peripheral blood. These TCRs come from a woman between 40 and 55 years old with acute or convalescent COVID-19. Each CDR3 is given with its conserved first and last residue. D genes are given only for firm matches. Only part of the rows carry a size: once, few, many, or a class if the clone is expanded.

TRBJ1-4 | TRBV11-1 | - | TRBD1 | TGTGCCAGCAGCAGAGGACAGGGCGAAAAACTGTTTTTT | CASSRGQGEKLFF
TRBJ1-1 | TRBV5-1 | - | - | TGCGCCAGCAGCACGGGACAGAACACTGAAGCTTTCTTT | CASSTGQNTEAFF
TRBJ2-2 | TRBV19 | - | - | TGTGCCATTGGGGGCTCAAACACCGGGGAGCTGTTTTTT | CAIGGSNTGELFF
TRBJ1-3 | TRBV7-4 | - | - | TGTGCCAGCACGCACCAAAGGACGGGGGATCTTTGGAACACCATATATTTT | CASTHQRTGDLWNTIYF
TRBJ1-1 | TRBV21-1 | few | - | TGTGCCAGCAGCAAAAATAACAGGCCCGCAGGGAACACTGAAGCTTTCTTT | CASSKNNRPAGNTEAFF
TRBJ2-3 | TRBV7-2 | - | - | TGTGCCAGCAGCTCCAGCGGCGGGCAGACGCAGTATTTT | CASSSSGGQTQYF
TRBJ1-5 | TRBV4-1 | - | - | TGCGCCAGCAGCCAAGAGGGCAGATTCAATCAGCCCCAGCATTTT | CASSQEGRFNQPQHF
TRBJ2-1 | TRBV3-1/TRBV3-2 | - | TRBD1 | TGTGCCAGCACCCCTACAGGGGGGTTTGGCAATGAGCAGTTCTTC | CASTPTGGFGNEQFF
TRBJ1-2 | TRBV14 | - | - | TGTGCCAGCAGCCAAGTGGGCAAAACTTACACCTTC | CASSQVGKTYTF
TRBJ2-1 | TRBV7-3 | - | TRBD2 | TGTGCCAGCAGCTTAATGACTAGCGGGGGGGATGAGCAGTTCTTC | CASSLMTSGGDEQFF
TRBJ2-7 | TRBV5-1 | once | TRBD2 | TGCGCCAGCAGCTTGGGCTGGCGGGGAGGGACCTACGAGCAGTACTTC | CASSLGWRGGTYEQYF
TRBJ1-5 | TRBV25-1 | - | - | TGTGCCAGCAGTGACGGGGGAAGCAATCAGCCCCAGCATTTT | CASSDGGSNQPQHF
TRBJ1-5 | TRBV28 | - | TRBD1 | TGTGCCAGCAGGCCTACAGGGGCAAGGCAGCCCCAGCATTTT | CASRPTGARQPQHF
TRBJ2-5 | TRBV28 | - | TRBD2 | TGTGCCAGCAGTAAAGCGGGGATTTGGAAAGAGACCCAGTACTTC | CASSKAGIWKETQYF
TRBJ1-2 | TRBV28 | - | - | TGTGCCAGCAGTACGCCACCCCCCCGGGGGGCAAATGGCTACACCTTC | CASSTPPPRGANGYTF
TRBJ1-5 | TRBV19 | - | TRBD1 | TGTGCCAGCCTACCCGGGACAGGTTTCAATCAGCCCCAGCATTTT | CASLPGTGFNQPQHF
TRBJ1-2 | TRBV14 | - | TRBD1 | TGTGCCAGCAGCCGGGACAGTAAGGGCTATGGCTACACCTTC | CASSRDSKGYGYTF
TRBJ1-5 | TRBV19 | - | TRBD1 | TGTGCCACCCGGGACAGGGCCTTGGGTAGCAATCAGCCCCAGCATTTT | CATRDRALGSNQPQHF
TRBJ1-1 | TRBV7-2 | - | - | TGTGCCAGCAGCTTAAGTCAGGCAAAGTCGAACACTGAAGCTTTCTTT | CASSLSQAKSNTEAFF
TRBJ1-2 | TRBV9 | few | TRBD1 | TGTGCCAGCAGCGTAGATTCTGCAGGGGGCGCGTTGGATGGCTACACCTTC | CASSVDSAGGALDGYTF